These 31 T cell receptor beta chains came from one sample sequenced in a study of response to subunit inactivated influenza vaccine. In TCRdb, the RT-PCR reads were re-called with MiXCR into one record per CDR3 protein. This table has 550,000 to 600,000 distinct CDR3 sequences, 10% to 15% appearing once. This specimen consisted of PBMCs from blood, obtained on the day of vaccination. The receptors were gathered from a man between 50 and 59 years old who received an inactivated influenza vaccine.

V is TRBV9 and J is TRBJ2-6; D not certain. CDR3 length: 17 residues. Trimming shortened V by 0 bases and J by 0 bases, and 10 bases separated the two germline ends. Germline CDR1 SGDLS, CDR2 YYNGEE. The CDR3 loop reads CASSVVSEHSGANVLTF. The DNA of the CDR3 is TGTGCCAGCAGCGTAGTTTCCGAGCACTCTGGGGCCAACGTCCTGACTTTC.

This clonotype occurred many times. CDR3 coding DNA: TGTGCCAGCTCACCATCGGGTAGCAATCAGCCCCAGCATTTT. This encodes CASSPSGSNQPQHF. The chain employs TRBV18 and TRBJ1-5, with D uncertain. With 2 bases removed from V and 0 bases from J, the gap between germline ends came to 5 bases. The CDR3 has 14 residues. Germline-derived CDR1 and CDR2 are KGHSH and LQKENI.

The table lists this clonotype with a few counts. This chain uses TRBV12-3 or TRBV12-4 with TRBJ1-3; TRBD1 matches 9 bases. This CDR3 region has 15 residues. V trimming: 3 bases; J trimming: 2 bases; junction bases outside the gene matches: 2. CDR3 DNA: TGTGCCAGCAGTTTCCGGACAGGGGCTGGAAACACCATATATTTT. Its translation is CASSFRTGAGNTIYF.

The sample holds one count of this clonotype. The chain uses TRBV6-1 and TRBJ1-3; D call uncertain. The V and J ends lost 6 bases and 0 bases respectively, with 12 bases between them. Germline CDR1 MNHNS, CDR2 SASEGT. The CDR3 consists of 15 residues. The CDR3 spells CASREFDNSGNTIYF. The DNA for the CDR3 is TGTGCCAGCAGGGAATTCGACAACTCTGGAAACACCATATATTTT.

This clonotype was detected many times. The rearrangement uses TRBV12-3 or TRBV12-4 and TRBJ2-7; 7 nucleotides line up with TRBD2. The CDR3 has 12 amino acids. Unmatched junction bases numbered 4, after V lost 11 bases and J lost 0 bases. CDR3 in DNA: TGTGCCGTCGCGGGGGACTCCTACGAGCAGTACTTC. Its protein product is CAVAGDSYEQYF.

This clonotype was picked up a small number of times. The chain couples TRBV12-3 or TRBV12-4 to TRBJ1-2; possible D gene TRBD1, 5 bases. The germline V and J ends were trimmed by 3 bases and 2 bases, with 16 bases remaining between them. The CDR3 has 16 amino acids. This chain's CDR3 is CASSFKNYRKNYGYTF. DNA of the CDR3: TGTGCCAGCAGTTTCAAGAACTACAGGAAAAACTATGGCTACACCTTC.

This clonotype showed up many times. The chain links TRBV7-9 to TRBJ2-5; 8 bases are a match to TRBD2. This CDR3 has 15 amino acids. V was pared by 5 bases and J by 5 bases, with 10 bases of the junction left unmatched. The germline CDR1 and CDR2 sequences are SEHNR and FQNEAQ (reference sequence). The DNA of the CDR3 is TGTGCCAGCAGCCGAAACGGACTAGCCGGGGAGACCCAGTACTTC. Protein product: CASSRNGLAGETQYF.

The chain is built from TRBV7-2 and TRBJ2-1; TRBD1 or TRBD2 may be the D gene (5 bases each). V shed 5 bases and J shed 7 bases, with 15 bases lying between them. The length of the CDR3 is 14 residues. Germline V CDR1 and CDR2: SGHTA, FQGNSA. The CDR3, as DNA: TGTGCCAGCAGCCCTAGATCGTGGGGGAATGAGCAGTTCTTC. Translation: CASSPRSWGNEQFF.

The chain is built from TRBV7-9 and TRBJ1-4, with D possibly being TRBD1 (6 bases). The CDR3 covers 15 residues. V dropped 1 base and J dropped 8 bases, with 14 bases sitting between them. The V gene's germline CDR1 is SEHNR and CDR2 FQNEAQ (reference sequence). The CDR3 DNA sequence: TGTGCCAGCAGCTTAGAGGGCAGGGGAGAGGAAAAACTGTTTTTT. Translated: CASSLEGRGEEKLFF.

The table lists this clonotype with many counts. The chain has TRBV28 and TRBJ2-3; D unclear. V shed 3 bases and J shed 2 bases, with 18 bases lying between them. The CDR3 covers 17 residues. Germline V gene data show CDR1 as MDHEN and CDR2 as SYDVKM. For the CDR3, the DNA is TGTGCCAGCAGTTTCATCGGGTGGGCTAGATACACAGATACGCAGTATTTT. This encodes CASSFIGWARYTDTQYF. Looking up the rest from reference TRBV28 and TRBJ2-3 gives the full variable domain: DVKVTQSSRYLVKRTGEKVFLECVQDMDHENMFWYRQDPGLGLRLIYFSYDVKMKEKGDIPEGYSVSREKKERFSLILESASTNQTSMYLCASSFIGWARYTDTQYFGPGTRLTVL.

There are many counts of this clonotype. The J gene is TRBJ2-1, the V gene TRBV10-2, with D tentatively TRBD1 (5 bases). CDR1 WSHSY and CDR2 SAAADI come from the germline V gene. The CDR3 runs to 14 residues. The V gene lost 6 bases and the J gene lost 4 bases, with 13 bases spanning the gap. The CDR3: CASRNIRDYNEQFF. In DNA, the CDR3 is TGCGCCAGCAGAAATATCAGGGATTACAATGAGCAGTTCTTC.

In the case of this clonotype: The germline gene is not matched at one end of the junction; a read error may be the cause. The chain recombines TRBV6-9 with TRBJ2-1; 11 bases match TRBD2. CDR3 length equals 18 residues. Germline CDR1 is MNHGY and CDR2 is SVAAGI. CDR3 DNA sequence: TGTGACAGCAGGGGCGGTCTAGCGGGAGGTATGTGTTCGGATGAGCAGTTCTTC. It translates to CDSRGGLAGGMCSDEQFF.

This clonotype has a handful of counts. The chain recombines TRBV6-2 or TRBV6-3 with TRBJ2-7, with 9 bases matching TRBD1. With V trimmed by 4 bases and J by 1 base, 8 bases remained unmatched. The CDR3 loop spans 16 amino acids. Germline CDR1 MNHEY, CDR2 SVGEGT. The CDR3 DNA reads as TGTGCCAGCAGTTTAACAGGGGGCTTAAGATCCTACGAGCAGTACTTC. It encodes CASSLTGGLRSYEQYF.

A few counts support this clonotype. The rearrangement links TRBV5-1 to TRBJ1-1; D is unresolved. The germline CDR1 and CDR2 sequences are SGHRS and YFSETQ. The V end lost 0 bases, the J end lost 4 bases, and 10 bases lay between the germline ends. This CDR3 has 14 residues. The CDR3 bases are TGCGCCAGCAGCTTGGACCCGGTTGGCACTGAAGCTTTCTTT. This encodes CASSLDPVGTEAFF.

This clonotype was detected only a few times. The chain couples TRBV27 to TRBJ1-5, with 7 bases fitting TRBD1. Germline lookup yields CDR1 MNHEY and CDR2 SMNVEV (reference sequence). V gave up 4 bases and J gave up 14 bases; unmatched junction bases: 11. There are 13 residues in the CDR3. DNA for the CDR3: TGTGCCAGCAGTTCACATAACGACAGGGTCAAGCATTTT. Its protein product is CASSSHNDRVKHF.

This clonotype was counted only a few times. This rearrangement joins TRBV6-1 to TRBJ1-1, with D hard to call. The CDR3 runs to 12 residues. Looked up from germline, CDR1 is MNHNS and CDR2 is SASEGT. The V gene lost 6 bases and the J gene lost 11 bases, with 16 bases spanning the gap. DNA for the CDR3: TGTGCCAGCAGGAAGGAGGACTTACAGGCTTTCTTT. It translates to CASRKEDLQAFF.

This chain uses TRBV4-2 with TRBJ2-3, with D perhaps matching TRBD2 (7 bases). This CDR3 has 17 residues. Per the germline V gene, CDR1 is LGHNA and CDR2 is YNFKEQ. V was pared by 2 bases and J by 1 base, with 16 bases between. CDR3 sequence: CASSQPGGGRGTDTQYF. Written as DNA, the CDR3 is TGTGCCAGCAGCCAACCGGGCGGGGGCCGGGGCACAGATACGCAGTATTTT.

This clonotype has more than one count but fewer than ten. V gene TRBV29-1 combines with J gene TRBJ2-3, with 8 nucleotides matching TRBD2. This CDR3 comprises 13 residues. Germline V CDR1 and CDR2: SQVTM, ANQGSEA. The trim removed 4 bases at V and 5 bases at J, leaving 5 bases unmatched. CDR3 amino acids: CSVVGGAGDTQYF. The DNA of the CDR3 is TGCAGCGTTGTCGGGGGGGCTGGAGATACGCAGTATTTT.

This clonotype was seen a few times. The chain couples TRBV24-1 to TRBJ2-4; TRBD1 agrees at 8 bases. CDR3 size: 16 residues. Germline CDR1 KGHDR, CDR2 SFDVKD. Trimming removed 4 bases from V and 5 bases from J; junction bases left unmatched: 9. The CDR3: CATSDPTGDSQNIQYF. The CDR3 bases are TGTGCCACCAGTGACCCGACAGGGGACTCCCAAAACATTCAGTACTTC.

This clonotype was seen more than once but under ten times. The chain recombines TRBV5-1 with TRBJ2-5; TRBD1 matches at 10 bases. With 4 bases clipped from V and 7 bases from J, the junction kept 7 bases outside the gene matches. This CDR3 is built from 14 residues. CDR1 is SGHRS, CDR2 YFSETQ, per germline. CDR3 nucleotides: TGCGCCAGCAGCACCCGACAGGGGGCTGGGACCCAGTACTTC. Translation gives CASSTRQGAGTQYF.

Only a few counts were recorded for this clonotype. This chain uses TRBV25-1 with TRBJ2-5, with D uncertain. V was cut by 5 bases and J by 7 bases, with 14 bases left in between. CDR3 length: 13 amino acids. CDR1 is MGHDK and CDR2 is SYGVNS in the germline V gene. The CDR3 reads CASSRAIDGTQYF. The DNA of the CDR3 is TGTGCCAGCAGTAGGGCAATCGACGGGACCCAGTACTTC.

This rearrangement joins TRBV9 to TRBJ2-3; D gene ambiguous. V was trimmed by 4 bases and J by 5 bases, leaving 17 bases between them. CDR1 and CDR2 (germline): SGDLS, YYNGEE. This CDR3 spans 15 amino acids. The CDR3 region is CASSPHGGLGDTQYF. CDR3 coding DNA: TGTGCCAGCAGCCCTCACGGTGGCCTCGGAGATACGCAGTATTTT. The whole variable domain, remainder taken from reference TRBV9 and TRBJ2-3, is DSGVTQTPKHLITATGQRVTLRCSPRSGDLSVYWYQQSLDQGLQFLIQYYNGEERAKGNILERFSAQQFPDLHSELNLSSLELGDSALYFCASSPHGGLGDTQYFGPGTRLTVL.

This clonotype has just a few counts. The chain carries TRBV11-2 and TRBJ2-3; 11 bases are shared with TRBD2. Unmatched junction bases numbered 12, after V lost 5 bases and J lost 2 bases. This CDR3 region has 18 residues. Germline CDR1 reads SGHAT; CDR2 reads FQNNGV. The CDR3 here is CASSDPHLLAGATDTQYF. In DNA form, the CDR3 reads TGTGCCAGCAGCGATCCACACTTACTAGCGGGAGCCACAGATACGCAGTATTTT. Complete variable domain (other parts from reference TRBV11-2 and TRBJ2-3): EAGVAQSPRYKIIEKRQSVAFWCNPISGHATLYWYQQILGQGPKLLIQFQNNGVVDDSQLPKDRFSAERLKGVDSTLKIQPAKLEDSAVYLCASSDPHLLAGATDTQYFGPGTRLTVL.

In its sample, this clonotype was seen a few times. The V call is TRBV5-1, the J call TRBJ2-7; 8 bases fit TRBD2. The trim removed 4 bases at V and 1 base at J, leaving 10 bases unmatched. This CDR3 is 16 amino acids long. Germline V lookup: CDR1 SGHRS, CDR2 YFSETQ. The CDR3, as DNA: TGCGCCAGCAGCCCGAGCAAAGCGGGAGTTTCCTACGAGCAGTACTTC. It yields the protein CASSPSKAGVSYEQYF.

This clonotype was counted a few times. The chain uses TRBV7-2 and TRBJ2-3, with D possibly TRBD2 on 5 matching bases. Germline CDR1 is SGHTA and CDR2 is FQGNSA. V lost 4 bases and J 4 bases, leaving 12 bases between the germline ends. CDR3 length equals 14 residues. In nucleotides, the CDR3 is TGTGCCAGCAGCTACCGAAGGAGGTCAGATACGCAGTATTTT. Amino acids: CASSYRRRSDTQYF. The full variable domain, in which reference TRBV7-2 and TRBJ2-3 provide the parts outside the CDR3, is GAGVSQSPSNKVTEKGKDVELRCDPISGHTALYWYRQSLGQGLEFLIYFQGNSAPDKSGLPSDRFSAERTGGSVSTLTIQRTQQEDSAVYLCASSYRRRSDTQYFGPGTRLTVL.

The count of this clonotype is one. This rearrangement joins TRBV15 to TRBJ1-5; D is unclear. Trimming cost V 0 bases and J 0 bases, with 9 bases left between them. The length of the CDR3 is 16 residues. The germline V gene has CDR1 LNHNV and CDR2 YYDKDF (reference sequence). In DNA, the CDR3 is TGTGCCACCAGCAGAGATCGGGTTGGTAGCAATCAGCCCCAGCATTTT. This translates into CATSRDRVGSNQPQHF.

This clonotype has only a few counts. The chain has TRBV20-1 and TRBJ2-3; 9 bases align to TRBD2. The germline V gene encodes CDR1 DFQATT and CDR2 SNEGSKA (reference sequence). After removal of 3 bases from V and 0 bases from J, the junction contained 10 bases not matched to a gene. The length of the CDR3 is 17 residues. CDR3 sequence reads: CSASGGGTSRSTDTQYF. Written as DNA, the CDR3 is TGCAGTGCTAGTGGTGGCGGGACTAGCCGAAGCACAGATACGCAGTATTTT.

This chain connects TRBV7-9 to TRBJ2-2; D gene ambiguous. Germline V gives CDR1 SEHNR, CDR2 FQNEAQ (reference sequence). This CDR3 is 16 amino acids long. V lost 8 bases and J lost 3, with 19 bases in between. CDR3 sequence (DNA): TGTGCCAGCGCAGTGCGACGCATGGGGTACACCGGGGAGCTGTTTTTT. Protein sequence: CASAVRRMGYTGELFF.

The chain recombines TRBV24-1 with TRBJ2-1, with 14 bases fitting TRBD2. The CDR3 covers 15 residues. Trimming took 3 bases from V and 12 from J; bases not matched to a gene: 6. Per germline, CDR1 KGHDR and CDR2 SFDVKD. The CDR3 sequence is CATSDAGTSGSVQFF. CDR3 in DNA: TGTGCCACCAGTGATGCCGGGACTAGCGGGAGTGTGCAGTTCTTC.

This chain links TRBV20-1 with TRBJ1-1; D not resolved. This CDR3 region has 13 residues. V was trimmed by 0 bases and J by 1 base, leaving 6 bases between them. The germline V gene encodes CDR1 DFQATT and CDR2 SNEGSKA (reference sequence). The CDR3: CSAREGGNTEAFF. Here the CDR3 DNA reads TGCAGTGCTAGAGAGGGCGGGAACACTGAAGCTTTCTTT.

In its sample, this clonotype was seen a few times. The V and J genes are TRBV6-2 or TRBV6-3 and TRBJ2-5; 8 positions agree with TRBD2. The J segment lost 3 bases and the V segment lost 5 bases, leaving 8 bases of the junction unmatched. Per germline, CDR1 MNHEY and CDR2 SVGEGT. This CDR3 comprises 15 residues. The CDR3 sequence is CASSRVAGFKETQYF. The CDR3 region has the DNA TGTGCCAGCAGTCGGGTAGCGGGGTTCAAAGAGACCCAGTACTTC.